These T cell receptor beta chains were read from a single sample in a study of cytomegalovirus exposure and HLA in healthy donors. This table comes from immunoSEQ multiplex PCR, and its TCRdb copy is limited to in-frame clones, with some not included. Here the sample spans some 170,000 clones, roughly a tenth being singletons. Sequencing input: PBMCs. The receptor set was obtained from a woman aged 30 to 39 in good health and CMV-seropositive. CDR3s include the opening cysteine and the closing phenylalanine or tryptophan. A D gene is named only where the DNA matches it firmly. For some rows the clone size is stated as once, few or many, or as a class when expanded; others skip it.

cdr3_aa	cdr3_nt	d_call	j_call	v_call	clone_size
CASSGQVYGELFF	TGTGCCAGCAGCGGACAGGTCTACGGGGAGCTGTTTTTT	TRBD1	TRBJ2-2	TRBV6-1	NA
CAWSKSGRRHEQYF	TGTGCCTGGAGCAAAAGCGGGAGAAGGCACGAGCAGTACTTC	TRBD2	TRBJ2-7	TRBV30	NA
CASSSPRTGTDTQYF	TGTGCCAGTAGTTCTCCGAGGACAGGGACAGATACGCAGTATTTT	TRBD1	TRBJ2-3	TRBV19	NA
CASSQWRGRAPNTGELFF	TGTGCCAGCAGCCAATGGCGTGGGAGGGCCCCGAACACCGGGGAGCTGTTTTTT	TRBD2	TRBJ2-2	TRBV4-2	NA
CASSAGTSASTGELFF	TGTGCCAGTAGTGCAGGGACTAGCGCAAGCACCGGGGAGCTGTTTTTT	TRBD2	TRBJ2-2	TRBV19	few
CASSSRTGLDEQYF	TGTGCCAGCAGCTCTAGGACAGGGCTCGACGAGCAGTACTTC	TRBD1	TRBJ2-7	TRBV11-3	few
CASGSSGTVQETQYF	TGTGCTAGTGGTTCCTCCGGGACAGTACAAGAGACCCAGTACTTC	TRBD1	TRBJ2-5	TRBV12-5	NA
CASSGPLSTSGDFYEQYF	TGTGCCAGCAGCGGACCATTATCTACTAGCGGGGATTTCTACGAGCAGTACTTC	TRBD2	TRBJ2-7	TRBV7-6	NA
CASSYSRTGFGEQYF	TGTGCCAGCAGTTACTCGCGGACAGGGTTTGGGGAGCAGTACTTC	TRBD1	TRBJ2-7	TRBV6-5	few
CSASRGGGLNTGELFF	TGCAGCGCTTCGCGGGGGGGCGGGTTGAACACCGGGGAGCTGTTTTTT	TRBD2	TRBJ2-2	TRBV29-1	NA
CASSIGTSGRRYEQYF	TGTGCCAGCAGCATCGGGACTAGCGGGAGGCGGTACGAGCAGTACTTC	TRBD2	TRBJ2-7	TRBV9	NA
CASSYFTEFYEQYF	TGTGCCAGCAGTTATTTTACAGAATTCTACGAGCAGTACTTC	NA	TRBJ2-7	TRBV6-1	NA
CASSPGTILFLEQFF	TGCGCCAGCAGCCCCGGGACAATTCTGTTCCTAGAGCAGTTCTTC	NA	TRBJ2-1	TRBV5-1	NA
CASSRGTGGGEQYF	TGCGCCAGCAGTAGGGGGACAGGGGGCGGCGAGCAGTACTTC	TRBD1	TRBJ2-7	TRBV10-1	NA
CASSLVTSGDSYEQYF	TGTGCCAGCAGCTTGGTTACTAGCGGTGACTCCTACGAGCAGTACTTC	TRBD2	TRBJ2-7	TRBV5-6	many
CASSRDSHQPQHF	TGTGCCAGCAGCCGGGACAGCCATCAGCCCCAGCATTTT	TRBD1	TRBJ1-5	TRBV6-1	NA
CASSRMVIYRGQGGYTF	TGTGCCAGCAGCCGGATGGTAATTTACAGGGGCCAGGGAGGCTACACCTTC	TRBD1	TRBJ1-2	TRBV7-9	few
CASSEFRVGNQPQHF	TGTGCCAGCAGTGAATTCAGGGTTGGCAATCAGCCCCAGCATTTT	NA	TRBJ1-5	TRBV6-1	NA
CASSLEGGEDTQYF	TGCGCCAGCAGCTTGGAAGGGGGCGAGGATACGCAGTATTTT	TRBD1	TRBJ2-3	TRBV5-1	NA
CASTSPGGSYYSSYEQYF	TGTGCCAGCACCTCCCCCGGGGGGTCTTATTATAGCTCCTACGAGCAGTACTTC	TRBD2	TRBJ2-7	TRBV11-2	NA
CASSLNERDYGYTF	TGTGCCAGCAGCTTAAATGAACGGGACTATGGCTACACCTTC	NA	TRBJ1-2	TRBV7-9	NA
CASSQDGQGGEKLFF	TGCGCCAGCAGCCAAGATGGGCAGGGGGGTGAAAAACTGTTTTTT	TRBD1	TRBJ1-4	TRBV4-1	few
CASSLRQQPNEKLFF	TGCGCCAGCAGCTTACGACAGCAACCTAATGAAAAACTGTTTTTT	NA	TRBJ1-4	TRBV5-1	NA
CASSRTLLWGHGYEQFF	TGCGCCAGCAGCCGCACACTATTGTGGGGACACGGATATGAGCAGTTCTTC	NA	TRBJ2-1	TRBV23-1	few
CSVEGGDTQYF	TGCAGCGTTGAGGGAGGAGATACGCAGTATTTT	NA	TRBJ2-3	TRBV29-1	few
CASSHRTGGPKGNYGYTF	TGCGCCAGCAGTCATCGGACAGGGGGCCCAAAAGGGAACTATGGCTACACCTTC	TRBD1	TRBJ1-2	TRBV23-1	NA
CASSVAGGNEKLFF	TGTGCCAGCAGCGTAGCTGGGGGGAATGAAAAACTGTTTTTT	NA	TRBJ1-4	TRBV9	few
CASSPRLALTDTQYF	TGTGCCAGCAGCCCGAGACTAGCCCTCACAGATACGCAGTATTTT	TRBD2	TRBJ2-3	TRBV5-8	NA
CAWTPIPTGGAYEQYF	TGTGCCTGGACCCCAATCCCGACAGGGGGCGCCTACGAGCAGTACTTC	TRBD1	TRBJ2-7	TRBV30	once